This T cell receptor beta chain was obtained from a study of a mutant IDH1 vaccine in newly diagnosed glioma. Documented time point: baseline, week 1 (first vaccination visit). This sample's treatment: pre-vaccination baseline after standard-of-care therapy. This CDR3 contains 18 residues. Germline V CDR1 and CDR2: SGHVS, FQNEAQ. V shed 2 bases, J shed 0 bases, and the junction held 10 bases outside the gene matches. Method: immunoSEQ multiplex PCR; TCRdb's copy keeps in-frame clones and lacks some. The sample consists of some 22,000 clones, about nine tenths of them appearing once. The sequencing used PBMCs, collected from a glioma patient treated with radiotherapy, temozolomide or both. This TCR was sampled from a man younger than 45 with glioma. This chain connects TRBV7-8 to TRBJ1-3; 7 bases agree with TRBD1. CDR3 DNA: TGTGCCAGCAGCTTAATTATTGGGACAGCACTCTCTGGAAACACCATATATTTT. Translated, it gives CASSLIIGTALSGNTIYF.